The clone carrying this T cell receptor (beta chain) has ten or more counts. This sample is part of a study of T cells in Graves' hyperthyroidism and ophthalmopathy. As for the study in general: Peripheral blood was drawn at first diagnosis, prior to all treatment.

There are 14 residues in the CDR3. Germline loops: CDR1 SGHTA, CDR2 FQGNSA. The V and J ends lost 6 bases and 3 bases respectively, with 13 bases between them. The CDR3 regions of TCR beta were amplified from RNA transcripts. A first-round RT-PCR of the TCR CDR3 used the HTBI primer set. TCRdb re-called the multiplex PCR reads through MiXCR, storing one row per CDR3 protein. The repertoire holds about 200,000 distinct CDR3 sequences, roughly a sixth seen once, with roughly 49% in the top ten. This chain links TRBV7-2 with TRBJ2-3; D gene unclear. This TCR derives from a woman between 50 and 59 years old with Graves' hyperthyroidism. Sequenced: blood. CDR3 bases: TGTGCCAGCAGTTATAGCACACCTACAGATACGCAGTATTTT. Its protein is CASSYSTPTDTQYF.